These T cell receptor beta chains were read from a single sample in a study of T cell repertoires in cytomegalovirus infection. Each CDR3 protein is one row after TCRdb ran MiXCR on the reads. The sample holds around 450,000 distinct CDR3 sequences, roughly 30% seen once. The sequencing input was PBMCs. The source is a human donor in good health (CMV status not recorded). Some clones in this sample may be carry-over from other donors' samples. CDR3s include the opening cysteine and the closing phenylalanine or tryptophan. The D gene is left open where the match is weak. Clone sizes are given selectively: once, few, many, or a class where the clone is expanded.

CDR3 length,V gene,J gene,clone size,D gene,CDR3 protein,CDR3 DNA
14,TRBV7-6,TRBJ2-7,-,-,CASSLEGPLYEQYF,TGTGCCAGCAGCTTAGAAGGACCCCTTTACGAGCAGTACTTC
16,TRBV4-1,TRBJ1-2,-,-,CASSQEIADRRDGYTF,TGCGCCAGCAGCCAAGAGATTGCAGACCGGAGGGATGGCTACACCTTC
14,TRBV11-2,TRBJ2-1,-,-,CASSQTGGNNEQFF,TGTGCCAGCAGCCAAACCGGGGGCAACAATGAGCAGTTCTTC
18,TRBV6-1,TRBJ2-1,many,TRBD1,CASSRSRDRGRTYNEQFF,TGTGCCAGCAGTCGAAGCCGGGACAGGGGGCGAACCTACAATGAGCAGTTCTTC
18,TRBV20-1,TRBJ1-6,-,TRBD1,CSARPYKTGGIVNSPLHF,TGCAGTGCCCGACCCTACAAGACAGGGGGGATAGTTAATTCACCCCTCCACTTT
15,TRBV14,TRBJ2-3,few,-,CASSQVNDPTDTQYF,TGTGCCAGCAGCCAAGTCAACGACCCCACAGATACGCAGTATTTT
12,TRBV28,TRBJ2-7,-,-,CASTWGTYEQYF,TGTGCCAGCACCTGGGGGACGTACGAGCAGTACTTC
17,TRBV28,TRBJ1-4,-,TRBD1,CASSPHISGTDDEKLFF,TGTGCCAGCAGCCCCCATATTTCCGGGACAGACGATGAAAAACTGTTTTTT
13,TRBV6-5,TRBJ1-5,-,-,CASSSGDHQPQHF,TGTGCCAGCAGCTCAGGGGACCATCAGCCCCAGCATTTT
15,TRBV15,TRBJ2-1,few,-,CATSAGGATYNEQFF,TGTGCCACCAGTGCAGGAGGGGCTACCTACAATGAGCAGTTCTTC
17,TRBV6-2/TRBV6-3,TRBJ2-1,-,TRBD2,CASSYSGSGGVYNEQFF,TGTGCCAGCAGTTACTCTGGTAGCGGGGGGGTTTACAATGAGCAGTTCTTC
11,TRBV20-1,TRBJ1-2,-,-,CSARQGGGYTF,TGCAGTGCTCGCCAGGGCGGTGGCTACACCTTC
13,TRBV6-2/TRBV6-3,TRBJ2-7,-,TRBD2,CASSIASGNEQYF,TGTGCCAGCAGCATCGCTAGCGGGAACGAGCAGTACTTC
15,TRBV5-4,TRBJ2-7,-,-,CASSLTGAVSYEQYF,TGTGCCAGCAGCTTGACGGGGGCCGTCTCCTACGAGCAGTACTTC
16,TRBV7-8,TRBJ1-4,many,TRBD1,CASSGYWGQVNEKLFF,TGTGCCAGCAGCGGATACTGGGGACAGGTTAATGAAAAACTGTTTTTT
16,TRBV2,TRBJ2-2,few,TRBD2,CASSDLAGGPSGELFF,TGTGCCAGCAGTGACTTGGCGGGGGGCCCGTCCGGGGAGCTGTTTTTT
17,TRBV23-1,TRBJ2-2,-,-,CASSRGREVPNTGELFF,TGCGCCAGCAGTCGGGGCAGGGAGGTCCCGAACACCGGGGAGCTGTTTTTT
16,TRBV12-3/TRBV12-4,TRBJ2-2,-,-,CASMQVLGGGNGELFF,TGTGCCAGCATGCAGGTTTTAGGGGGAGGCAACGGGGAGCTGTTTTTT
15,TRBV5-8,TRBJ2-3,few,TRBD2,CASEAGLADTDTQYF,TGTGCCAGCGAAGCGGGACTAGCGGACACAGATACGCAGTATTTT
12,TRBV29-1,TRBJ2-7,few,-,CSVSKSLNEQYF,TGCAGCGTTTCTAAAAGCCTGAACGAGCAGTACTTC
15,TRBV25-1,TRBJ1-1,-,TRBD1,CASSGLNRGWTEAFF,TGTGCCAGCAGTGGACTGAACAGGGGTTGGACTGAAGCTTTCTTT
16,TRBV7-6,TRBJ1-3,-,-,CASSSTRPRGGNTIYF,TGTGCCAGCAGCTCAACCCGCCCAAGGGGCGGAAACACCATATATTTT
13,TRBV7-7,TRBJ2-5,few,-,CASSLGWSETQYF,TGTGCCAGCAGCTTAGGATGGTCGGAGACCCAGTACTTC
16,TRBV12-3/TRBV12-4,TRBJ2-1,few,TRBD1,CASSFLRTGMINEQFF,TGTGCCAGCAGTTTTTTGAGGACAGGCATGATCAATGAGCAGTTCTTC
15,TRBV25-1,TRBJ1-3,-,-,CASSARSSSGNTIYF,TGTGCCAGCAGTGCTAGATCGAGCTCTGGAAACACCATATATTTT
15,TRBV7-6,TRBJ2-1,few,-,CASSLGGRTSNEQFF,TGTGCCAGCAGCTTAGGGGGGAGGACATCAAATGAGCAGTTCTTC
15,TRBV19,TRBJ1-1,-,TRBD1,CASSSTGAANTEAFF,TGTGCCAGTAGTAGTACAGGGGCCGCTAACACTGAAGCTTTCTTT
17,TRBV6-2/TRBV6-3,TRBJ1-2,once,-,CASSYGTLIHQNYGYTF,TGTGCCAGCAGTTACGGGACTCTCATCCACCAGAACTATGGCTACACCTTC
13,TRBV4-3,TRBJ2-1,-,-,CASSGGLYKEQFF,TGCGCCAGCAGTGGTGGGCTTTACAAGGAGCAGTTCTTC
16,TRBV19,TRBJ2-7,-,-,CASSRTRSANSYEQYF,TGTGCCAGTAGTAGAACCCGGTCAGCTAACAGCTACGAGCAGTACTTC
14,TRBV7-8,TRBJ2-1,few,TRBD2,CASSSGLARNEQFF,TGTGCCAGCAGCTCCGGACTAGCTCGCAATGAGCAGTTCTTC
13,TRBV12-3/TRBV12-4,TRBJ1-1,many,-,CASSLARPTRCFF,TGTGCCAGCAGTTTAGCGCGGCCGACGAGGTGTTTCTTT
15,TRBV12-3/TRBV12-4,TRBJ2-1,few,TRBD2,CASNPSGGRLNEQFF,TGTGCCAGCAACCCTAGCGGGGGACGTCTCAATGAGCAGTTCTTC
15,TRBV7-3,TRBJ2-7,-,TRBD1,CASSLYGQGAHEQYF,TGTGCCAGCAGCCTTTATGGACAGGGGGCTCACGAGCAGTACTTC
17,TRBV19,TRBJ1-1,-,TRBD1,CASSKTDRGLFNTEAFF,TGTGCCAGTAGTAAAACGGACAGGGGGCTTTTCAACACTGAAGCTTTCTTT
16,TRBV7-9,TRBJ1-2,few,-,CASSSYGPSAIRGYTF,TGTGCCAGCAGCTCTTACGGACCGTCCGCTATTCGTGGCTACACCTTC
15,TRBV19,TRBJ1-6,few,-,CASSSDPQGNSPLHF,TGTGCCAGTAGTTCCGACCCACAGGGAAATTCACCCCTCCACTTT
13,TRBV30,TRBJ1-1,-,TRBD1,CAWSSTGGTEAFF,TGTGCCTGGAGTTCAACAGGGGGCACTGAAGCTTTCTTT
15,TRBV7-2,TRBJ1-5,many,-,CASSAPGQGNQPQHF,TGTGCCAGCAGCGCTCCAGGGCAGGGGAATCAGCCCCAGCATTTT
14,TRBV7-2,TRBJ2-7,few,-,CASSLGSYAGEQYF,TGTGCCAGCAGCTTAGGATCTTACGCAGGCGAGCAGTACTTC
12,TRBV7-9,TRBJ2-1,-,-,CASTPGEVEQFF,TGTGCCAGCACCCCGGGGGAAGTGGAGCAGTTCTTC
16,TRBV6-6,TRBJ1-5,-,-,CARSSFGKGMNQPQHF,TGTGCCCGCAGTTCGTTTGGGAAGGGAATGAATCAGCCCCAGCATTTT
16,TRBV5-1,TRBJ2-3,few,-,CASSPRAGPGTDTQYF,TGCGCCAGCAGCCCGCGTGCGGGGCCGGGCACAGATACGCAGTATTTT